The 4 T cell receptor beta chains in this list originate from one sample, sequenced in a study of spatial heterogeneity in lung cancer. Overall study findings and caveats: Tumor mutation counts were tracked by expanded intratumoral alpha and beta TCR counts.

As to time point: sample taken at primary tumor resection. One entry per CDR3 protein, called by TCRdb with MiXCR from the 5' RACE reads. The profile shows around 1,500 distinct CDR3 sequences, approximately 9.8% of them singletons. Antigens for these TCRs are unknown. Here the sequenced sample was lung tumor tissue, taken at surgery. All receptors come from a female donor with early-stage non-small cell lung cancer.

This clonotype was found once. This beta chain is a stray read from a library made for alpha chains; its abundance is not meaningful. The CDR3: CASSTTETNEKLFF. CDR3 bases: TGTGCCAGCAGTACAACAGAGACTAATGAAAAACTGTTTTTT. V gene TRBV6-5 combines with J gene TRBJ1-4; D uncertain. Germline V gene sequence: CDR1 MNHEY, CDR2 SVGAGI. V was clipped by 5 bases and J by 2 bases, with 9 bases between them. The CDR3 loop spans 14 amino acids.

This clonotype is labeled as medium-sized (0.01 to 0.1%). A library made for alpha chains picked up this beta chain off target, so its size means little. The rearrangement joins TRBV6-2 or TRBV6-3 to TRBJ1-3; 7 bases align to TRBD1. In germline, CDR1 is MNHEY, CDR2 SVGEGT. There are 16 residues in the CDR3. V lost 4 bases and J lost 0; bases outside the gene matches: 6. CDR3 in DNA: TGTGCCAGCAGTTCCGGGACAGAGCTCTCTGGAAACACCATATATTTT. Protein: CASSSGTELSGNTIYF.

This clonotype was counted many times. A library prepared for alpha chains yielded this beta chain as an off-target read; its size is of little meaning. This rearrangement joins TRBV5-1 to TRBJ1-4; D is possibly TRBD1 (6 bases). V was clipped by 5 bases and J by 8 bases, with 16 bases between them. Germline-derived CDR1 and CDR2 are SGHRS and YFSETQ. CDR3 size: 14 residues. The CDR3 sequence: CASSGAGDGEKLFF. In DNA, the CDR3 is TGCGCCAGCAGTGGAGCAGGGGATGGCGAAAAACTGTTTTTT.

This clonotype counts as large (0.1 to 1%). This beta chain lies outside the target of a library built for alpha chains; its clone size means little. The chain links TRBV20-1 to TRBJ1-1; the D is unclear. The V end lost 3 bases, the J end lost 2 bases, and 10 bases lay between the germline ends. CDR3 length: 13 amino acids. Per germline, CDR1 DFQATT and CDR2 SNEGSKA (reference sequence). As DNA, the CDR3 is TGCAGTGCTAGCCCTGACGGAAACACTGAAGCTTTCTTT. Its translation is CSASPDGNTEAFF.